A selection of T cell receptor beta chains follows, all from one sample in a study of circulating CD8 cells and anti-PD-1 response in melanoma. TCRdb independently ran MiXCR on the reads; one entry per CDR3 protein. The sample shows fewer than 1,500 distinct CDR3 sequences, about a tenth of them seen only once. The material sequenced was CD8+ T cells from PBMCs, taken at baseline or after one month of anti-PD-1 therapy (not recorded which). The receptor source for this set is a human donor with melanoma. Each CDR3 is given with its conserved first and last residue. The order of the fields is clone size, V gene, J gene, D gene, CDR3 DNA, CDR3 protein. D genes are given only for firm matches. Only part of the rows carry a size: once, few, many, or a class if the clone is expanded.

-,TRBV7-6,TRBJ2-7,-,TGTGCCAGCAGCTTAGACCCCAGCTACGAGCAGTACTTC,CASSLDPSYEQYF
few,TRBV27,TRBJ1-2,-,TGTGCCAGCAGTTTATCGGGCAGCAGGGGCTACACCTTC,CASSLSGSRGYTF
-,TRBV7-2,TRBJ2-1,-,TGTGCCAGCAATGTCGCCAATCAGCAGTTCTTC,CASNVANQQFF
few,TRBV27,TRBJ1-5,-,TGTGTCAGCAGTTTATTAGGAAATCAGCCCCAGCATTTT,CVSSLLGNQPQHF
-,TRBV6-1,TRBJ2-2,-,TGTGCCAGCAGTGAAGTTGGGTGGACATCCGGGGAGCTGTTTTTT,CASSEVGWTSGELFF
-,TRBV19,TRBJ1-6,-,TGTGCCAGTAGTATATGGACGGACAGCTCCTATAATTCACCCCTCCACTTT,CASSIWTDSSYNSPLHF
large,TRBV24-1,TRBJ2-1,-,TGTGCCACCAGTGATGGCAGGGTTGAGCAGTTCTTC,CATSDGRVEQFF
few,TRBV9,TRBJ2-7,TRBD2,TGTGCCAGCAGCGTCGGGGGGGCCTACTCCTACGAGCAGTACTTC,CASSVGGAYSYEQYF
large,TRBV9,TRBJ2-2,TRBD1,TGTGCCAGCAGCGCTTCGCCCCAGGGGGCGGCGAACACCGGGGAGCTGTTTTTT,CASSASPQGAANTGELFF
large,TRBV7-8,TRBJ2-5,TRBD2,TGTGCCAGCAGCCAAGGGACTAGCGGGGAAATTAAAGAGACCCAGTACTTC,CASSQGTSGEIKETQYF
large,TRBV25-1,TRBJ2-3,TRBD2,TGTGCCAGCAGTGACCCCTTGGGGGCGGGGGGGCCGGATACGCAGTATTTT,CASSDPLGAGGPDTQYF
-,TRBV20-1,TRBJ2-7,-,TGCAGTGCTAGAGACCTGCGGGACCTCCACCAGTACTTC,CSARDLRDLHQYF
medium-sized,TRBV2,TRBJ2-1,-,TGTGCCAGCAGTGCCCGGGACCCGTACAATGAGCAGTTCTTC,CASSARDPYNEQFF
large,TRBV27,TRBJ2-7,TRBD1,TGTGCCAGCAGTTTATCAGGACAGGGCGACGAGCAGTACTTC,CASSLSGQGDEQYF
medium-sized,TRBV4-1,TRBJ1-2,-,TGCGCCAGCAGCCAAACGGAGGAAAACTATGGCTACACCTTC,CASSQTEENYGYTF
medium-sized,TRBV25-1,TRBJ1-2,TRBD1,TGTGCCAGCAGTGCTAGACAGGGCCAATCCGGCGGCTACACCTTC,CASSARQGQSGGYTF
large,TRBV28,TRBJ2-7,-,TGTGCCAGCACCGGGAGAAACGACGGGTCGAGCTCCTACGAGCAGTACTTC,CASTGRNDGSSSYEQYF
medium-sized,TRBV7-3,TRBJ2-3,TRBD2,TGTGCCAGCAGCACTAGCGGGGGGGCCCTAGATACGCAGTATTTT,CASSTSGGALDTQYF
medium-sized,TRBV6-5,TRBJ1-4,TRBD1,TGTGCCAGCACCCGGGACAGGGGAAATGAAAAACTGTTTTTT,CASTRDRGNEKLFF
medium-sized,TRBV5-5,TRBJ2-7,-,TGTGCCAGCAGCTTGAACAGTCCCCTTCTGACACCCTACGAGCAGTACTTC,CASSLNSPLLTPYEQYF
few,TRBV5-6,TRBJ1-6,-,TGTGCCAGCAGCAAAGGCCCGAATTCACCCCTCCACTTT,CASSKGPNSPLHF
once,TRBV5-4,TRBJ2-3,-,TGTGCCAGCAGCCCGGGGTATCCAGATACGCAGTATTTT,CASSPGYPDTQYF
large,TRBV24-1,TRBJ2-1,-,TGTGCCACCAGTACCCCCGGGGACAATGAGCAGTTCTTC,CATSTPGDNEQFF
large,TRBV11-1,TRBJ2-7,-,TGTGCCAGCAGCTTCCAGAGCTCCTACGAGCAGTACTTC,CASSFQSSYEQYF
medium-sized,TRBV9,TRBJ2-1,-,TGTGCCAGCAGCCAACTCATAGCGTCGGTGCAGTTCTTC,CASSQLIASVQFF
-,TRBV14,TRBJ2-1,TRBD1,TGTGCCAGCAGCCCCCCTTGGGACAGGGATAACAATGAGCAGTTCTTC,CASSPPWDRDNNEQFF
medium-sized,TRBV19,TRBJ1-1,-,TGTGCCAGTAGTATAGTACACCTGAACAGTGAAGCTTTCTTT,CASSIVHLNSEAFF
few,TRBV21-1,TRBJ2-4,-,TGTGCCAGCAGCAAAGAGGGACAGGGGCGACTAGCCAATAACATTCAGTACTTC,CASSKEGQGRLANNIQYF
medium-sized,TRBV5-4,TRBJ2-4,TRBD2,TGTGCCAGCAGCTTGCCTGGGGGTAGCGGGGGGCAAAACATTCAGTACTTC,CASSLPGGSGGQNIQYF
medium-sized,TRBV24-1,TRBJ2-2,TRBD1,TGTGCCACCTCGTCCATCGGGACAGGGACTATGACGAACACCGGGGAGCTGTTTTTT,CATSSIGTGTMTNTGELFF
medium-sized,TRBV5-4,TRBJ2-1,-,TGTGCCAGCAGCTTTGTGACAGAGGATGAGCAGTTCTTC,CASSFVTEDEQFF
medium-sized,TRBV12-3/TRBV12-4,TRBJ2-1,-,TGTGCCAGCAGTTTAGGAGGGACATTCAATGAGCAGTTCTTC,CASSLGGTFNEQFF
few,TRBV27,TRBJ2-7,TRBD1,TGTGCCAGCAGTTTACAGGGACAGGGGGCCGTTTACGAGCAGTACTTC,CASSLQGQGAVYEQYF
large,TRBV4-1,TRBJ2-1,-,TGCGCCAGCAGCCCGCTCGGGGTTCCCTCCTACAATGAGCAGTTCTTC,CASSPLGVPSYNEQFF
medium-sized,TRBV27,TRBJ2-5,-,TGTGCCAGCAGTTTCGGGGGCGGTGGAGAGACCCAGTACTTC,CASSFGGGGETQYF
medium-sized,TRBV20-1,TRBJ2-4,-,TGCAGTGCTCCCTCCCTAAGGGAAATAGTAAACATTCAGTACTTC,CSAPSLREIVNIQYF
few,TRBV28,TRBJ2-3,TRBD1,TGTGCCAGCAGCCCGGGACAGGGAATAAACACAGATACGCAGTATTTT,CASSPGQGINTDTQYF
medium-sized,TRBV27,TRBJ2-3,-,TGTGCCAGCAGTTTTGGGGGGACAGGCACAGATACGCAGTATTTT,CASSFGGTGTDTQYF
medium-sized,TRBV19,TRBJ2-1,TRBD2,TGTGCCAGTAGTATCGGGGGGGACGGATGGAATGAGCAGTTCTTC,CASSIGGDGWNEQFF
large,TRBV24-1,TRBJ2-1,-,TGTGCCACCAGTGATCCAGGTCTAAATGAGCAGTTCTTC,CATSDPGLNEQFF
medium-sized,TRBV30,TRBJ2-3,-,TGTGCCTGGGCCGGGACCAACACAGATACGCAGTATTTT,CAWAGTNTDTQYF
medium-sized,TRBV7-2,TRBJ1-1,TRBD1,TGTGCCAGCAGTCCCACTACAGGGGGCTGGGCTGAAGCTTTCTTT,CASSPTTGGWAEAFF
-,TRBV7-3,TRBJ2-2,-,TGTGCCAGCAGCTTAACAGCGGGTTGGACCGGGGAGCTGTTTTTT,CASSLTAGWTGELFF
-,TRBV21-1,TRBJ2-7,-,TGTGCCAGCAGCAAAGGAAGGTGGGGTCACCTCGAGCAGTACTTC,CASSKGRWGHLEQYF
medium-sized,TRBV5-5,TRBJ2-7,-,TGTGCCAGCAGCCCGAACACGAACCCCGTTTTCGAGCAGTACTTC,CASSPNTNPVFEQYF
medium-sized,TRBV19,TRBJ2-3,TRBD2,TGTGCCAGTAGTATAGTCCTTAGCGGGGCCTCCACAGATACGCAGTATTTT,CASSIVLSGASTDTQYF
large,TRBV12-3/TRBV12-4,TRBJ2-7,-,TGTGCCAGCAGTTTCGCAGGGACGGTCTACGAGCAGTACTTC,CASSFAGTVYEQYF
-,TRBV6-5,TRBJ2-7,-,TGTGCCAGCGGTTACGGCAGGAAACCTTACGAGCAGTACTTC,CASGYGRKPYEQYF
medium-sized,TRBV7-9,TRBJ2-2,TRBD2,TGTGCCAGCAGCTCAGCGGGACTCACGGGGACCGGGGAGCTGTTTTTT,CASSSAGLTGTGELFF
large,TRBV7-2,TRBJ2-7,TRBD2,TGTGCCAGCAGCAGCGGGGGCCGGGGGGATGAGCAGTACTTC,CASSSGGRGDEQYF
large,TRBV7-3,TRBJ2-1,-,TGTGCCAGCAGCTCCCTGGGGGGGCCCTACAATGAGCAGTTCTTC,CASSSLGGPYNEQFF
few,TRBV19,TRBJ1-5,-,TGTGCCAGTACTCCGTATGGGGCGGGTAATCAGCCCCAGCATTTT,CASTPYGAGNQPQHF
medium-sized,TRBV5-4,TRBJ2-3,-,TGTGCCAGCAGCTTGACCAGCACAGATACGCAGTATTTT,CASSLTSTDTQYF
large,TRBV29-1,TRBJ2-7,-,TGCAGCGTCGCCTCGCGGTCCTACGAGCAGTACTTC,CSVASRSYEQYF
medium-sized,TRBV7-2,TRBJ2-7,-,TGTGCCAGCAGCTTAATGTCTGACACCTACGAGCAGTACTTC,CASSLMSDTYEQYF
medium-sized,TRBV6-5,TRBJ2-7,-,TGTGCCAGTTGGGACGGTCTGGACGAGCAGTACTTC,CASWDGLDEQYF
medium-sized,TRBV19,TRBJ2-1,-,TGTGCCAGTAGTACAGCCCTATACAATGAGCAGTTCTTC,CASSTALYNEQFF
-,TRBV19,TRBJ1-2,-,TGTGCCAGCGGGACGGTTGGCTACACCTTC,CASGTVGYTF
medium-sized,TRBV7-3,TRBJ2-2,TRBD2,TGTGCCAGCACCCCGGGGGGTGACGGGGAGCTGTTTTTT,CASTPGGDGELFF
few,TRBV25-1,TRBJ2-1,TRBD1,TGTGCCAGCAGTTTGACAGGGGCCCTCACCTACAATGAGCAGTTCTTC,CASSLTGALTYNEQFF